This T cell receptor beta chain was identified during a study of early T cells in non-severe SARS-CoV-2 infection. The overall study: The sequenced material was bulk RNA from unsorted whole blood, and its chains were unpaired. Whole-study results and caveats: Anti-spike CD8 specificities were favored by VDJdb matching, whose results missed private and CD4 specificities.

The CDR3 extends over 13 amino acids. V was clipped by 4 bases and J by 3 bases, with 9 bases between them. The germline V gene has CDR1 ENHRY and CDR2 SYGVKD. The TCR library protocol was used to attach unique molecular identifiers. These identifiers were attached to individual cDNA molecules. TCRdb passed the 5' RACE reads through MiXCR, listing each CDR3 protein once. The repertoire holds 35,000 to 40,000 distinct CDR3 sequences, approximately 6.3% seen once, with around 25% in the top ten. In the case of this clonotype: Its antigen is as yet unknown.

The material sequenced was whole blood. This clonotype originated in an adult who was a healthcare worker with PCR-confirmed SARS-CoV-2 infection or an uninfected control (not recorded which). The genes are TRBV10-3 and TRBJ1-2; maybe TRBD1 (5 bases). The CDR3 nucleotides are TGTGCCATCAGTGGGGGACCGCACTATGGCTACACCTTC. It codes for CAISGGPHYGYTF.